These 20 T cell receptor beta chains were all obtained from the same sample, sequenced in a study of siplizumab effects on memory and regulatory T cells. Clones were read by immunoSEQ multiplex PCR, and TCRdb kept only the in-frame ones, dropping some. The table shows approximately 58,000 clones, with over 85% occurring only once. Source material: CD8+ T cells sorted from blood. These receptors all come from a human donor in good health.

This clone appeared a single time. The DNA for the CDR3 is TGTGCCAGCAGTTACTCGGCAGGGGGGGGACAAGAGACCCAGTACTTC. Its protein product is CASSYSAGGGQETQYF. The V gene is TRBV6-5, the J gene TRBJ2-5; D may be TRBD1 or TRBD2 (7 bases each). The CDR3 sequence is 16 residues long. The ends were cut back, 0 bases at V and 2 bases at J, with 13 bases in the middle. Germline-derived CDR1 and CDR2 are MNHEY and SVGAGI.

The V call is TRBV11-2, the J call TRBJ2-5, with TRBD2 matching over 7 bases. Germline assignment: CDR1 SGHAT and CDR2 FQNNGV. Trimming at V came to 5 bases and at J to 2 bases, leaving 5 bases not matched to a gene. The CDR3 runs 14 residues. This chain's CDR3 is CASSTRSGQETQYF. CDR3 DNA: TGTGCCAGCAGCACGCGTAGCGGGCAAGAGACCCAGTACTTC. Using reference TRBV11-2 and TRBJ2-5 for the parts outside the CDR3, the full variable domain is EAGVAQSPRYKIIEKRQSVAFWCNPISGHATLYWYQQILGQGPKLLIQFQNNGVVDDSQLPKDRFSAERLKGVDSTLKIQPAKLEDSAVYLCASSTRSGQETQYFGPGTRLLVL.

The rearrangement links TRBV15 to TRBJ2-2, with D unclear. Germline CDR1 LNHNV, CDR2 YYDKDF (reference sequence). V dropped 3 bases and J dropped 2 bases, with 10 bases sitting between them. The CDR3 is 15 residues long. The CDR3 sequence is CATSSLNTNTGELFF. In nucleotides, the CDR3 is TGTGCCACCAGCAGTTTGAACACCAACACCGGGGAGCTGTTTTTT. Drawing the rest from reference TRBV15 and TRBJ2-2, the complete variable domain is DAMVIQNPRYQVTQFGKPVTLSCSQTLNHNVMYWYQQKSSQAPKLLFHYYDKDFNNEADTPDNFQSRRPNTSFCFLDIRSPGLGDTAMYLCATSSLNTNTGELFFGEGSRLTVL.

This CDR3 is CASSALGEQYF. The CDR3 DNA sequence: TGTGCCAGCAGCGCTCTCGGCGAGCAGTACTTC. The chain carries TRBV11-3 and TRBJ2-7, with no clear D. V lost 5 bases to trimming and J lost 6 bases, with 8 bases between them. CDR3 length: 11 amino acids. Germline-derived CDR1 and CDR2 are SGHNT and YENEEA.

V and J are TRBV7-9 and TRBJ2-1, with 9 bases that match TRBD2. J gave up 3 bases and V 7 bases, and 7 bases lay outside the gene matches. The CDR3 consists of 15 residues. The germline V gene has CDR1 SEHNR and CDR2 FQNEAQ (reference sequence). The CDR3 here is CASKKGAGGYNEQFF. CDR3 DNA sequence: TGTGCCAGCAAAAAGGGAGCGGGAGGCTACAATGAGCAGTTCTTC.

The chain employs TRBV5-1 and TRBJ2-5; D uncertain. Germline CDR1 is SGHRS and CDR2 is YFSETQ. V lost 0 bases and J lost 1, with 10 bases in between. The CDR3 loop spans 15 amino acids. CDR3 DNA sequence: TGCGCCAGCAGCTTGGGCCCAGGCGTCCAAGAGACCCAGTACTTC. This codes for CASSLGPGVQETQYF.

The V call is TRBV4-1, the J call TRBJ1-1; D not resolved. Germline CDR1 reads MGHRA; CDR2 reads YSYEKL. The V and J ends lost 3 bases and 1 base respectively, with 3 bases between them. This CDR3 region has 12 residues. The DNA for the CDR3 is TGCGCCAGCAGCCAGCCGAACACTGAAGCTTTCTTT. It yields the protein CASSQPNTEAFF.

The CDR3 loop reads CASRPSGLFYTEAFF. The CDR3 DNA is TGTGCCAGCAGACCATCCGGACTATTTTACACTGAAGCTTTCTTT. The V and J genes are TRBV27 and TRBJ1-1, with D uncertain. Between the trimmed V and J ends, which lost 6 bases and 3 bases, there was a span of 17 bases. The CDR3 is made up of 15 amino acids. Germline CDR1 is MNHEY and CDR2 is SMNVEV (reference sequence).

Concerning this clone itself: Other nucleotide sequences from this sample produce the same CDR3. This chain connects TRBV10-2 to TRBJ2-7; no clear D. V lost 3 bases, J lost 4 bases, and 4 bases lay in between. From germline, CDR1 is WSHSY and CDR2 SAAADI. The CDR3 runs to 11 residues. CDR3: CASSEGYEQYF. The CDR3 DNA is TGCGCCAGCAGTGAAGGTTACGAGCAGTACTTC.

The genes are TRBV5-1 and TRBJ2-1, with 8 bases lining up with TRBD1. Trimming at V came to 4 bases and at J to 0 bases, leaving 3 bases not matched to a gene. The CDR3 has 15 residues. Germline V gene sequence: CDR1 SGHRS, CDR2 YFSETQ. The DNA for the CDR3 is TGCGCCAGCAGCGGACAGGGTGACTCCTACAATGAGCAGTTCTTC. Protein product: CASSGQGDSYNEQFF. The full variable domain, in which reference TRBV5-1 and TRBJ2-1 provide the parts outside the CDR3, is KAGVTQTPRYLIKTRGQQVTLSCSPISGHRSVSWYQQTPGQGLQFLFEYFSETQRNKGNFPGRFSGRQFSNSRSEMNVSTLELGDSALYLCASSGQGDSYNEQFFGPGTRLTVL.

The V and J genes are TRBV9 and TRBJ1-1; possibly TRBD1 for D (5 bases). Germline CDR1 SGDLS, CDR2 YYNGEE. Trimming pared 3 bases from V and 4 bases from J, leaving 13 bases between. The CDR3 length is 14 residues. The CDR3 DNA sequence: TGTGCCAGCAGCGCCCCACGAGGGGCCACTGAAGCTTTCTTT. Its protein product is CASSAPRGATEAFF.

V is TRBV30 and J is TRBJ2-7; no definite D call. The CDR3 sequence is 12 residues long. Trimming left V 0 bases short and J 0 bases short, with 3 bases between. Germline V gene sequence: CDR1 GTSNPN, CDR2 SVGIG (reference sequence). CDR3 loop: CAWSVSSYEQYF. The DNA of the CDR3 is TGTGCCTGGAGTGTCTCCTCCTACGAGCAGTACTTC.

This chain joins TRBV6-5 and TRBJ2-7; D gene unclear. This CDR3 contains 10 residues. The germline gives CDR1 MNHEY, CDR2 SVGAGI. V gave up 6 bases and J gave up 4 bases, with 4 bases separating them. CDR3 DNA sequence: TGTGCCAGCAGGGGTTACGAGCAGTACTTC. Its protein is CASRGYEQYF.

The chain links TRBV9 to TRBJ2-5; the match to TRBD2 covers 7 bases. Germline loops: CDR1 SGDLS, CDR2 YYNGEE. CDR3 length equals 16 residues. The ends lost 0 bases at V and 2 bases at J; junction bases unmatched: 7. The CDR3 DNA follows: TGTGCCAGCAGCGTAGAGAACGGGCGGGGGCAAGAGACCCAGTACTTC. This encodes CASSVENGRGQETQYF. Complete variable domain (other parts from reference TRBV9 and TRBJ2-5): DSGVTQTPKHLITATGQRVTLRCSPRSGDLSVYWYQQSLDQGLQFLIQYYNGEERAKGNILERFSAQQFPDLHSELNLSSLELGDSALYFCASSVENGRGQETQYFGPGTRLLVL.

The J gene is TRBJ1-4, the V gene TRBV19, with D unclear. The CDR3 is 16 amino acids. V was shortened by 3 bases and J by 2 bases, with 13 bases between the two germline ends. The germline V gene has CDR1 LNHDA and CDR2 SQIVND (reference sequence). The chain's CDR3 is CASSIGQFGTNEKLFF. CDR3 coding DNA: TGTGCCAGTAGTATTGGTCAATTTGGCACTAATGAAAAACTGTTTTTT.

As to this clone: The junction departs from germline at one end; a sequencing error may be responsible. Here the CDR3 reads CASSEYPSQGGWDF. DNA of the CDR3: TGTGCCAGCAGTGAATACCCGAGCCAGGGGGGTTGGGACTTC. The rearrangement joins TRBV2 to TRBJ2-4, with D possibly TRBD1 on 7 matching bases. The CDR3 sequence is 14 residues long. CDR1 and CDR2 from the germline V gene are SNHLY and FYNNEI.

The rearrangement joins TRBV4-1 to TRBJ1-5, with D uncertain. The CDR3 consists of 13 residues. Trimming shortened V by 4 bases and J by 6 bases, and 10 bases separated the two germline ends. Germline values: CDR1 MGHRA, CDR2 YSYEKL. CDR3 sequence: CASSLGLGQPQHF. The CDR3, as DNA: TGCGCCAGCAGCCTTGGGTTAGGTCAGCCCCAGCATTTT.

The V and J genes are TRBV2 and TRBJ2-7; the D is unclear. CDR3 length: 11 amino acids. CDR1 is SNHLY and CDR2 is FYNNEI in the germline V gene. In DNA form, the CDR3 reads TGTGCAATGGGCCCACCCTACGAGCAGTACTTC. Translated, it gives CAMGPPYEQYF.

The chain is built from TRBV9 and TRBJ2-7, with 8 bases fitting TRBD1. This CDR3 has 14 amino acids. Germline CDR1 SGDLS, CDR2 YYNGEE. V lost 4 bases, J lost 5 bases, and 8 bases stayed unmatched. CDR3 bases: TGTGCCAGCAGCTTAACGGGACAGGCGAACGAGCAGTACTTC. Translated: CASSLTGQANEQYF.

The CDR3 coding sequence is TGTGCCAGCAGTTACTCGAGGGAGGCAGATACGCAGTATTTT. Residues: CASSYSREADTQYF. The chain uses TRBV6-5 and TRBJ2-3; a possible D gene is TRBD2 (6 bases). V lost 0 bases to trimming and J lost 4 bases, with 8 bases between them. Germline V gives CDR1 MNHEY, CDR2 SVGAGI. The CDR3 contains 14 residues.